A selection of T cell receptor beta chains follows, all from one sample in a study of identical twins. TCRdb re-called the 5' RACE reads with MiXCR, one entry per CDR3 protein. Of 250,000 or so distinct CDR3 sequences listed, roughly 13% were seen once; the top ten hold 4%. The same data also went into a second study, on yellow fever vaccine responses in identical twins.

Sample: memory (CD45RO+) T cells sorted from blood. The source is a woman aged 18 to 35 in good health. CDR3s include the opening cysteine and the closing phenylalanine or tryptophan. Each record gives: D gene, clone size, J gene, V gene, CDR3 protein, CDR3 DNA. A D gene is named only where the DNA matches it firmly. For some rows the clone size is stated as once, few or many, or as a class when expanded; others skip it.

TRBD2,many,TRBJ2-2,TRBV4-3,CASSHVLAGGDTGELFF,TGCGCCAGCAGCCACGTACTAGCGGGAGGGGACACCGGGGAGCTGTTTTTT
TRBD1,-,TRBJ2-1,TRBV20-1,CSAPRAQGARNEQFF,TGCAGTGCCCCCCGAGCGCAGGGGGCCAGGAATGAGCAGTTCTTC
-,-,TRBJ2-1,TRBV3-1,CASSQAPRVVDEQFF,TGTGCCAGCAGCCAAGCGCCAAGGGTTGTAGATGAGCAGTTCTTC
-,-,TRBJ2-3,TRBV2,CASRGSRADTQYF,TGTGCCAGCAGGGGGTCCAGGGCAGATACGCAGTATTTT
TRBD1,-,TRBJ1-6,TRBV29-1,CSARQGMVLHF,TGCAGCGCCCGACAGGGGATGGTCCTCCACTTT
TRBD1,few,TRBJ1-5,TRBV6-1,CASSGILGAGTDKNQPQHF,TGTGCCAGCAGTGGAATTCTCGGAGCCGGGACAGACAAAAATCAGCCCCAGCATTTT
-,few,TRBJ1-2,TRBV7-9,CASSLGGAAHGYTF,TGTGCCAGCAGCTTAGGGGGGGCGGCCCATGGCTACACCTTC
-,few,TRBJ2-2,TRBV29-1,CSVEEHTGELFF,TGCAGCGTTGAAGAACACACCGGGGAGCTGTTTTTT
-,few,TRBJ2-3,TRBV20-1,CSARRPGGSTDTQYF,TGCAGTGCTAGAAGGCCGGGGGGCAGCACAGATACGCAGTATTTT
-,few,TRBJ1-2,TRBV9,CASSVGQGYDGYTF,TGTGCCAGCAGCGTCGGGCAAGGGTATGATGGCTACACCTTC
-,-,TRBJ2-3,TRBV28,CASTPGGTGGADTQYF,TGTGCCAGCACCCCTGGGGGGACGGGGGGCGCAGATACGCAGTATTTT
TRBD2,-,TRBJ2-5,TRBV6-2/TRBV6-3,CASRGRAETQYF,TGTGCCAGCCGCGGGAGGGCTGAGACCCAGTACTTC
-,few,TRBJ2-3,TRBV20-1,CSARAQPTDTQYF,TGCAGTGCTAGGGCACAGCCCACAGATACGCAGTATTTT
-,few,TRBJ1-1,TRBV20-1,CSARASAGTEAFF,TGCAGTGCTAGAGCGTCAGCGGGCACTGAAGCTTTCTTT
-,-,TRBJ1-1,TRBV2,CASSPAESAEAFF,TGTGCCAGCAGCCCAGCGGAGTCGGCTGAAGCTTTCTTT
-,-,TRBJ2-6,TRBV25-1,CASSDGVGANVLTF,TGTGCCAGCAGTGATGGGGTTGGGGCCAACGTCCTGACTTTC
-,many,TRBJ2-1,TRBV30,CAWKREGDYNEQFF,TGTGCCTGGAAGAGAGAGGGGGACTACAATGAGCAGTTCTTC
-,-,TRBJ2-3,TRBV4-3,CASSQDRMGGTQYF,TGCGCCAGCAGCCAAGATAGAATGGGGGGTACGCAGTATTTT
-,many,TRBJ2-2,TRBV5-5,CASSLGAGGELFF,TGTGCCAGCAGCTTGGGTGCCGGCGGGGAGCTGTTTTTT
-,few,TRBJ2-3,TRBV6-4,CASSDSASGTQYF,TGTGCCAGCAGTGACTCGGCCTCTGGTACGCAGTATTTT
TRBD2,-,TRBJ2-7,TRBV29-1,CSVERGTSDEQYF,TGCAGCGTTGAAAGGGGAACTAGCGACGAGCAGTACTTC
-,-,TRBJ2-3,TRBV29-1,CSGRQYRTDTQYF,TGCAGCGGGCGACAGTACCGCACAGATACGCAGTATTTT
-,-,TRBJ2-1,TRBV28,CASSFRDLNEQFF,TGTGCCAGCAGTTTCCGGGACCTGAATGAGCAGTTCTTC
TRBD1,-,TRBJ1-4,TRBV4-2,CASSQSLGQGGEKLFF,TGTGCCAGCAGCCAAAGCCTTGGACAGGGAGGTGAAAAACTGTTTTTT
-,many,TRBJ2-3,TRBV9,CASSVGAGTDTQYF,TGTGCCAGCAGCGTAGGAGCAGGCACAGATACGCAGTATTTT
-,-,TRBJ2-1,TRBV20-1,CSARRDASNEQFF,TGCAGTGCCAGGAGGGACGCTTCAAATGAGCAGTTCTTC
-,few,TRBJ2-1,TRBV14,CASSLRKSNSWRGHEQFF,TGTGCCAGCAGCCTGCGAAAGAGTAATAGCTGGAGAGGACATGAGCAGTTCTTC
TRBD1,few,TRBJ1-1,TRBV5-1,CASSPDRMNTEAFF,TGCGCCAGCAGCCCGGACAGGATGAACACTGAAGCTTTCTTT
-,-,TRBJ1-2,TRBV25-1,CASMESSYGYTF,TGTGCCAGCATGGAATCCTCCTATGGCTACACCTTC
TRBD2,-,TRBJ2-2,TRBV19,CAEGRGSNMNTGELFF,TGTGCCGAGGGGAGGGGTTCCAACATGAACACCGGGGAGCTGTTTTTT
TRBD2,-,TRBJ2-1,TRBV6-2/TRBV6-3,CASNRPTSGRNSYNEQFF,TGTGCCAGCAACCGACCGACTAGCGGGAGGAACTCCTACAATGAGCAGTTCTTC
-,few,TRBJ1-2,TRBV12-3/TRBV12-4,CASSFDRNYGYTF,TGTGCCAGCAGTTTTGACAGAAACTATGGCTACACCTTC
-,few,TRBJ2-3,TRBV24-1,CATRSADTTDTQYF,TGTGCCACCAGGTCCGCGGACACCACAGATACGCAGTATTTT